This T cell receptor (beta chain) originates from a study of blood T cell repertoires in COVID-19. The J segment lost 0 bases and the V segment lost 7 bases, leaving 13 bases of the junction unmatched. CDR1 LNHDA and CDR2 SQIVND come from the germline V gene (reference sequence). The CDR3 length is 19 residues. The data were produced by immunoSEQ multiplex PCR, yet TCRdb's version contains in-frame clones alone and is incomplete. The sample has 100,000 or so clones, 85% seen once. The source is a man over 45 with acute or convalescent COVID-19. The rearrangement joins TRBV19 to TRBJ2-6; 9 bases are shared with TRBD1. Sequenced input: peripheral blood. CDR3 sequence (DNA): TGTGCCAGTAACCCAAACGGACAGGGGTCTCGCTCTGGGGCCAACGTCCTGACTTTC. It specifies CASNPNGQGSRSGANVLTF.